This T cell receptor (beta chain) was identified in a study of T cells in Graves' hyperthyroidism and ophthalmopathy. In the study overall: Blood was drawn when the patient was first diagnosed and still untreated.

What was amplified from RNA transcripts were TCR beta CDR3 regions. The TCR CDR3 was amplified in a first-round RT-PCR using the HTBI primer set. MiXCR was run by TCRdb on the multiplex PCR reads, yielding one entry per CDR3 protein. The sample includes about 520,000 distinct CDR3 sequences, under 25% seen only once; the top ten take less than 30%. This clonotype has a count of ten or more. Germline CDR1 and CDR2: MDHEN and SYDVKM. V was pared by 5 bases and J by 4 bases, with 14 bases between. The CDR3 contains 14 residues. Sequencing was carried out using blood. The V gene is TRBV28, the J gene TRBJ1-2; a weak D match, TRBD1 (5 bases). This receptor was taken from a man between 18 and 29 years old with Graves' hyperthyroidism. The chain's CDR3 is CASSLTRQGYGYTF. DNA for the CDR3: TGTGCCAGCAGTCTCACCCGGCAGGGCTATGGCTACACCTTC.